A single sample gave rise to the 12 T cell receptor beta chains below, sequenced in a study of blood T cell repertoires in COVID-19. TCRdb's copy holds only in-frame clones and misses some; the assay was immunoSEQ multiplex PCR. The data hold about 200,000 clones, with 75% to 85% observed a single time. Sequenced input: peripheral blood. The receptors were sampled from a human donor in a cohort sampled during active COVID-19.

V and J are TRBV19 and TRBJ2-7, with 7 bases fitting TRBD2. V lost 7 bases and J lost 3; bases outside the gene matches: 12. Per germline, CDR1 LNHDA and CDR2 SQIVND (reference sequence). The CDR3 totals 15 residues. The CDR3 bases are TGTGCCAGTACCCTCCGGTGGGGGGGGGTCTACGAGCAGTACTTC. Translation gives CASTLRWGGVYEQYF.

The chain recombines TRBV18 with TRBJ2-3; TRBD2 agrees at 7 bases. The CDR3 consists of 17 residues. Germline V CDR1 and CDR2: KGHSH, LQKENI. The trim removed 0 bases at V and 1 base at J, leaving 7 bases unmatched. DNA of the CDR3: TGTGCCAGCTCACCACCGGCGTCGGGGGGAGGCACAGATACGCAGTATTTT. This codes for CASSPPASGGGTDTQYF.

This clone has just one count. The chain is built from TRBV11-3 and TRBJ2-5; 10 bases agree with TRBD1. With V trimmed by 6 bases and J by 5 bases, 6 bases remained unmatched. CDR1 and CDR2 from the germline V gene are SGHNT and YENEEA. The CDR3 extends over 14 amino acids. The CDR3 region is CASSRQGAWETQYF. For the CDR3, the DNA is TGTGCCAGCAGTCGACAGGGGGCTTGGGAGACCCAGTACTTC.

The chain is built from TRBV19 and TRBJ1-2; 7 bases match TRBD1. Germline loops: CDR1 LNHDA, CDR2 SQIVND (reference sequence). V gave up 6 bases and J gave up 0 bases; unmatched junction bases: 10. The CDR3 has 16 amino acids. As DNA, the CDR3 is TGTGCCAGTAGCCCTACCCTGGACAGGCCTAACTATGGCTACACCTTC. This codes for CASSPTLDRPNYGYTF. Full variable domain (rest looked up from reference TRBV19 and TRBJ1-2): DGGITQSPKYLFRKEGQNVTLSCEQNLNHDAMYWYRQDPGQGLRLIYYSQIVNDFQKGDIAEGYSVSREKKESFPLTVTSAQKNPTAFYLCASSPTLDRPNYGYTFGSGTRLTVV.

The chain links TRBV4-1 to TRBJ1-2, with 12 bases aligning to TRBD1. The CDR3 is made up of 16 amino acids. Trimming took 4 bases from V and 5 from J; bases not matched to a gene: 8. In germline, CDR1 is MGHRA, CDR2 YSYEKL. CDR3 in amino acids: CASSRGQGALGYGYTF. As DNA, the CDR3 is TGCGCCAGCAGCCGGGGACAGGGGGCGTTGGGGTATGGCTACACCTTC.

The rearrangement joins TRBV13 to TRBJ2-1; TRBD2 matches 14 bases. V lost 5 bases to trimming and J lost 2 bases; unmatched junction nucleotides: 11. Germline V gives CDR1 PRHDT, CDR2 FYEKMQ (reference sequence). The CDR3 runs 19 residues. The chain's CDR3 is CASSPTGRTSGRTYNEQFF. CDR3 in DNA: TGTGCCAGCAGCCCGACCGGCAGGACTAGCGGGAGGACCTACAATGAGCAGTTCTTC. The full variable domain, rest sourced from reference TRBV13 and TRBJ2-1, is AAGVIQSPRHLIKEKRETATLKCYPIPRHDTVYWYQQGPGQDPQFLISFYEKMQSDKGSIPDRFSAQQFSDYHSELNMSSLELGDSALYFCASSPTGRTSGRTYNEQFFGPGTRLTVL.

The CDR3 reads CASSELPAGYNEQFF. CDR3 nucleotides: TGCGCCAGCAGTGAGCTACCAGCGGGGTACAATGAGCAGTTCTTC. V and J are TRBV10-2 and TRBJ2-1; 7 bases agree with TRBD2. The germline gives CDR1 WSHSY, CDR2 SAAADI. This CDR3 has 15 amino acids. The V segment lost 2 bases and the J segment 4 bases; nucleotides outside the gene matches: 5.

CDR3 nucleotides: TGCAGCGTCTCCGGTGCGGGGGCGCGGGGCTACACCTTC. Translated, it gives CSVSGAGARGYTF. The chain carries TRBV29-1 and TRBJ1-2; D is perhaps TRBD1 (6 bases). V lost 6 bases to trimming and J lost 8 bases, with 19 bases between them. The CDR3 sequence is 13 residues long. CDR1 is SQVTM, CDR2 ANQGSEA, per germline.

In regard to this clone: The same CDR3 also results from other DNA sequences found in this sample. V gene TRBV18 combines with J gene TRBJ2-5, with D unclear. The V end was cut by 6 bases, the J end by 0 bases, with 5 bases between. Germline loops: CDR1 KGHSH, CDR2 LQKENI. This CDR3 is built from 12 residues. The CDR3 DNA follows: TGTGCCAGCTCCTCGTACCAAGAGACCCAGTACTTC. This codes for CASSSYQETQYF.

This chain links TRBV7-9 with TRBJ2-7, with a possible D match to TRBD2 (7 bases). Per germline, CDR1 SEHNR and CDR2 FQNEAQ (reference sequence). V was clipped by 6 bases and J by 7 bases, with 31 bases between them. CDR3 length equals 18 residues. The CDR3 sequence: CASRPIRGATGAYDEQYF. The DNA for the CDR3 is TGTGCCAGCAGACCCATTCGGGGGGCAACCGGAGCATACGATGAGCAGTACTTC.

The rearrangement joins TRBV5-1 to TRBJ2-2; 10 bases align to TRBD1. There are 15 residues in the CDR3. Germline-derived CDR1 and CDR2 are SGHRS and YFSETQ. V trimming: 4 bases; J trimming: 5 bases; junction bases outside the gene matches: 5. The CDR3 DNA is TGCGCCAGCAGCACTGGGACAGGGGTGACCGGGGAGCTGTTTTTT. Translated, it gives CASSTGTGVTGELFF.

V usage is TRBV7-2 and J usage is TRBJ2-7, with TRBD2 matching 7 bases. The V gene's germline CDR1 is SGHTA and CDR2 FQGNSA. The V and J ends lost 3 bases and 5 bases, in that order; junction bases with no gene match: 13. The CDR3 has 16 amino acids. The DNA for the CDR3 is TGTGCCAGCAGCTTGGCCCCGAGACTAGCAGTCCACGAGCAGTACTTC. Its translation is CASSLAPRLAVHEQYF.